The clone carrying this T cell receptor (beta chain) was detected only a few times. Using immunoSEQ multiplex PCR, the repertoire was profiled, and TCRdb retains in-frame clones only, with some absent. The sample has around 75,000 clones, approximately 80% seen once; the top ten hold less than 3%. CDR1 and CDR2 (germline): LNHDA, SQIVND (reference sequence). The CDR3 is made up of 15 amino acids. V lost 7 bases to trimming and J lost 4 bases; unmatched junction nucleotides: 10. The data were taken from a study of cytomegalovirus exposure and HLA in healthy donors. Sequencing was carried out using PBMCs. J is TRBJ2-5 and V is TRBV19; the match to TRBD2 covers 9 bases. The source of this sequence is a man under 40 in good health and CMV-seronegative. DNA for the CDR3: TGTGCCAGTAAGGCGAGTAATAGCGGGAGAGAGACCCAGTACTTC. Translating it yields CASKASNSGRETQYF.